The 32 T cell receptor beta chains listed next were all sequenced from one sample in a study of identical twins. TCRdb re-called the 5' RACE reads with MiXCR, one entry per CDR3 protein. The profile shows under 900,000 distinct CDR3 sequences, 9% to 15% of them singletons. These data were also reused for a study on yellow fever vaccine responses in identical twins.

The sequenced sample consisted of PBMCs. The receptors here all came from a woman younger than 30 in good health.

The genes are TRBV6-5 and TRBJ2-5, with 9 bases lining up with TRBD2. The CDR3 has 16 residues. V dropped 4 bases and J dropped 5; count of bases not matched to a gene: 11. CDR1 and CDR2 from the germline V gene are MNHEY and SVGAGI. CDR3 residues: CASSWSWSGRFETQYF. The CDR3 bases are TGTGCCAGCAGTTGGTCGTGGAGCGGGAGGTTTGAGACCCAGTACTTC.

This clonotype occurred many times. The chain recombines TRBV4-1 with TRBJ1-5, with D maybe TRBD1 (5 bases). Germline V lookup: CDR1 MGHRA, CDR2 YSYEKL. This CDR3 contains 14 residues. With 4 bases removed from V and 4 bases from J, the gap between germline ends came to 11 bases. CDR3 region: CASSPEQENQPQHF. CDR3 coding DNA: TGCGCCAGCAGCCCCGAACAGGAGAATCAGCCCCAGCATTTT.

The chain couples TRBV5-1 to TRBJ2-4; 9 bases are a match to TRBD1. In germline, CDR1 is SGHRS, CDR2 YFSETQ. This CDR3 comprises 15 residues. Losses at the gene ends were 4 bases for V and 5 bases for J; bases not matched to a gene: 7. The CDR3 sequence is CASSLRTGVQNIQYF. The CDR3 DNA is TGCGCCAGCAGCCTCCGGACAGGGGTTCAAAACATTCAGTACTTC.

The CDR3 nucleotides read TGTGCCAGCAGTTACTATCCGGGAGGGGAAACCGGGGAGCTGTTTTTT. Amino acid sequence: CASSYYPGGETGELFF. The chain employs TRBV6-2 or TRBV6-3 and TRBJ2-2; 8 bases match TRBD2. The CDR3 runs 16 residues. V dropped 1 base and J dropped 5; count of bases not matched to a gene: 6. CDR1 and CDR2 from the germline V gene are MNHEY and SVGEGT.

The chain is built from TRBV2 and TRBJ2-7; D call uncertain. Germline V gives CDR1 SNHLY, CDR2 FYNNEI. CDR3 size: 13 residues. V gave up 4 bases and J gave up 1 base, with 8 bases separating them. The CDR3: CASSVEMSYEQYF. CDR3 sequence (DNA): TGTGCCAGCAGTGTGGAGATGTCCTACGAGCAGTACTTC.

J is TRBJ2-7 and V is TRBV15, with D perhaps TRBD1 or TRBD2 (6 bases each). CDR3 length: 15 residues. The germline V and J ends were trimmed by 2 bases and 5 bases, with 16 bases remaining between them. Germline V gene lookup returns CDR1 LNHNV and CDR2 YYDKDF (reference sequence). The CDR3 DNA is TGTGCCACCAGCAGATCAGGACAGTGGGAGGACGAGCAGTACTTC. The encoded protein is CATSRSGQWEDEQYF.

The chain employs TRBV5-5 and TRBJ2-5; the D gene is possibly TRBD1 (6 bases). The CDR3 runs 15 residues. V was clipped by 4 bases and J by 1 base, with 14 bases between them. CDR1 is SGHKS, CDR2 YYEKEE, per germline (reference sequence). Here the CDR3 DNA reads TGTGCCAGCAGCGGAGATAACAGGGTCCAAGAGACCCAGTACTTC. Encoded protein: CASSGDNRVQETQYF.

In this sample, this clonotype turned up a few times. The chain carries TRBV25-1 and TRBJ2-1; D unresolved. The CDR3 consists of 11 residues. Germline CDR1 is MGHDK and CDR2 is SYGVNS. V lost 1 base, J lost 7 bases, and 2 bases lay in between. This CDR3 is CASSEFNEQFF. DNA for the CDR3: TGTGCCAGCAGTGAATTTAATGAGCAGTTCTTC.

This clonotype was counted ten times or more. The chain links TRBV6-2 or TRBV6-3 to TRBJ2-1; no clear D gene. Germline V gene sequence: CDR1 MNHEY, CDR2 SVGEGT. Trimming took 8 bases from V and 0 from J, leaving 14 bases between them. The CDR3 has 15 residues. The CDR3 sequence: CASSPPSGSYNEQFF. The CDR3 bases are TGTGCCAGCTCACCACCGAGTGGCTCCTACAATGAGCAGTTCTTC.

This clonotype was detected only a few times. V usage is TRBV6-5 and J usage is TRBJ2-7, with 8 bases fitting TRBD2. The J segment lost 4 bases and the V segment lost 0 bases, leaving 8 bases of the junction unmatched. The CDR3 extends over 16 amino acids. Germline CDR1 reads MNHEY; CDR2 reads SVGAGI. The CDR3 region is CASSYSHPAGGYEQYF. The CDR3 nucleotides read TGTGCCAGCAGTTACTCGCACCCCGCGGGAGGATACGAGCAGTACTTC.

This clonotype was observed a handful of times. J is TRBJ1-5 and V is TRBV2; D call uncertain. This CDR3 comprises 14 residues. V was shortened by 4 bases and J by 2 bases, with 9 bases between the two germline ends. The germline gives CDR1 SNHLY, CDR2 FYNNEI. This CDR3 is CASSARVGNQPQHF. In DNA, the CDR3 is TGTGCCAGCAGTGCTAGGGTGGGCAATCAGCCCCAGCATTTT.

The genes are TRBV19 and TRBJ2-1; TRBD2 matches at 8 bases. Germline lookup yields CDR1 LNHDA and CDR2 SQIVND (reference sequence). V lost 3 bases to trimming and J lost 10 bases; unmatched junction nucleotides: 5. CDR3 length equals 13 residues. The CDR3 nucleotides are TGTGCCAGTAGTATCGGGACTAGTTACGAGCAGTTCTTC. Amino acid sequence: CASSIGTSYEQFF.

The chain uses TRBV5-1 and TRBJ2-7; the D gene is possibly TRBD2 (6 bases). This CDR3 is built from 14 residues. V lost 0 bases and J lost 3, with 10 bases in between. From germline, CDR1 is SGHRS and CDR2 YFSETQ. In nucleotides, the CDR3 is TGCGCCAGCAGCTTGGACGGGGGAGGCTACGAGCAGTACGTC. Translating it yields CASSLDGGGYEQYV.

This clonotype appeared a few times. The V call is TRBV6-6, the J call TRBJ2-3; either TRBD1 or TRBD2 may supply D (6 bases each). The CDR3 totals 13 residues. V was pared by 10 bases and J by 6 bases, with 17 bases between. Germline-derived CDR1 and CDR2 are MNHNY and SVGAGI (reference sequence). The CDR3 nucleotides are TGTGCCACCGGAGGGGGGCGGGTGGATACGCAGTATTTT. Encoded protein: CATGGGRVDTQYF.

This clonotype was observed a few times. The chain combines TRBV7-9 with TRBJ2-7; the D gene is possibly TRBD1 (5 bases). The V and J ends lost 2 bases and 4 bases respectively, with 12 bases between them. The CDR3 length is 14 residues. Germline V gives CDR1 SEHNR, CDR2 FQNEAQ (reference sequence). The CDR3 DNA follows: TGTGCCAGCAGCTTACTATCAGGGTTTTACGAGCAGTACTTC. It codes for CASSLLSGFYEQYF. The entire variable domain, with the rest obtained from reference TRBV7-9 and TRBJ2-7, is as follows: DTGVSQNPRHKITKRGQNVTFRCDPISEHNRLYWYRQTLGQGPEFLTYFQNEAQLEKSRLLSDRFSAERPKGSFSTLEIQRTEQGDSAMYLCASSLLSGFYEQYFGPGTRLTVT.

The CDR3 bases are TGTGCCAGCACCCAGGACTTTAATGAGCAGTTCTTC. This translates into CASTQDFNEQFF. The J gene is TRBJ2-1, the V gene TRBV2; a possible D gene is TRBD2 (5 bases). Germline loops: CDR1 SNHLY, CDR2 FYNNEI. The CDR3 sequence is 12 residues long. Trimming pared 7 bases from V and 7 bases from J, leaving 11 bases between.

This clonotype was seen a handful of times. The gene calls are TRBV20-1 and TRBJ2-5; 11 bases are shared with TRBD2. The CDR3 is 15 amino acids. V lost 3 bases, J lost 4 bases, and 7 bases stayed unmatched. Looked up from germline, CDR1 is DFQATT and CDR2 is SNEGSKA (reference sequence). The CDR3 sequence is CSASQTSGIGETQYF. The CDR3 DNA follows: TGCAGTGCTAGTCAGACTAGCGGGATAGGAGAGACCCAGTACTTC.

This clonotype was observed a few times. The chain recombines TRBV24-1 with TRBJ2-3, with TRBD2 as a possible D gene (7 bases). The germline gives CDR1 KGHDR, CDR2 SFDVKD. This CDR3 contains 15 residues. V was pared by 7 bases and J by 4 bases, with 17 bases between. DNA of the CDR3: TGTGCCACCAGCCTTGGCGGGGGCGTCCCAGATACGCAGTATTTT. It translates to CATSLGGGVPDTQYF.

This clonotype was observed many times. In nucleotides, the CDR3 is TGCAGTGCTAGAGATGGGGGCCCTAATGAGCAGTTCTTC. It specifies CSARDGGPNEQFF. The chain couples TRBV20-1 to TRBJ2-1, with TRBD1 as a possible D gene (6 bases). V was shortened by 0 bases and J by 7 bases, with 10 bases between the two germline ends. The CDR3 has 13 amino acids. The V gene's germline CDR1 is DFQATT and CDR2 SNEGSKA (reference sequence).

This sequence joins TRBV25-1 and TRBJ1-5, with a weak D call TRBD1 (6 bases). Trimming took off 2 bases at V and 6 bases at J, with 11 bases between the two ends. Germline V gene lookup returns CDR1 MGHDK and CDR2 SYGVNS. The CDR3 length is 14 residues. The CDR3 reads CASSEMGAVQPQHF. CDR3 bases: TGTGCCAGCAGTGAAATGGGGGCGGTTCAGCCCCAGCATTTT.

This clonotype occurred a few times. V usage is TRBV27 and J usage is TRBJ2-1; TRBD2 matches at 7 bases. The junction had 9 bases not matched to a gene; V was cut back by 5 bases and J by 2 bases. CDR3 length: 16 amino acids. From germline, CDR1 is MNHEY and CDR2 SMNVEV (reference sequence). In DNA, the CDR3 is TGTGCCAGCAGTCCCCCCGCTAGCGGAGCCTACAATGAGCAGTTCTTC. This translates into CASSPPASGAYNEQFF.

V gene TRBV20-1 combines with J gene TRBJ1-2; D is undetermined. In germline, CDR1 is DFQATT, CDR2 SNEGSKA (reference sequence). V dropped 6 bases and J dropped 8 bases, with 16 bases sitting between them. This CDR3 has 12 amino acids. The CDR3 sequence: CSATQDRPGYTF. The CDR3 DNA is TGCAGTGCCACGCAGGACCGCCCAGGCTACACCTTC.

This clonotype was found a few times. The chain uses TRBV7-8 and TRBJ1-3; the D gene is possibly TRBD1 (5 bases). V lost 5 bases and J 2 bases, leaving 16 bases between the germline ends. CDR1 and CDR2 from the germline V gene are SGHVS and FQNEAQ. The CDR3 sequence is 16 residues long. This CDR3 reads CASSRTTQGTGNTIYF. The CDR3 coding sequence is TGTGCCAGCAGCCGAACAACGCAGGGAACTGGAAACACCATATATTTT.

V gene TRBV19 combines with J gene TRBJ2-1; 12 positions match TRBD2. The CDR3 sequence is 16 residues long. Germline values: CDR1 LNHDA, CDR2 SQIVND (reference sequence). V lost 4 bases, J lost 9 bases, and 10 bases stayed unmatched. CDR3 DNA sequence: TGTGCCAGTAGTAGGCTAGCGGGAGGGCATTGGAGTGAGCAGTTCTTC. Translation: CASSRLAGGHWSEQFF.

The gene calls are TRBV11-2 and TRBJ1-4, with D possibly being TRBD1 (5 bases). The germline V and J ends were trimmed by 5 bases and 5 bases, with 15 bases remaining between them. The CDR3 contains 15 residues. Germline lookup yields CDR1 SGHAT and CDR2 FQNNGV. The CDR3 spells CASSQQGRGNEKLFF. DNA for the CDR3: TGTGCCAGCAGCCAGCAGGGTCGGGGCAATGAAAAACTGTTTTTT.

V usage is TRBV3-1 and J usage is TRBJ2-7; tentative D call: TRBD2 (6 bases). This CDR3 is built from 12 residues. Per germline, CDR1 LGHDT and CDR2 YNNKEL (reference sequence). V lost 3 bases to trimming and J lost 4 bases, with 7 bases between them. This chain's CDR3 is CASSHGGYEQYV. DNA of the CDR3: TGTGCCAGCAGCCATGGGGGGTACGAGCAGTACGTC.

This clonotype was observed a few times. The rearrangement joins TRBV20-1 to TRBJ2-7; 9 nucleotides agree with TRBD2. V lost 6 bases, J lost 4 bases, and 7 bases stayed unmatched. The CDR3 spans 13 residues. Germline CDR1 reads DFQATT; CDR2 reads SNEGSKA (reference sequence). The CDR3 protein is CSAATGLAYEQYV. DNA of the CDR3: TGCAGTGCGGCCACGGGACTAGCTTACGAGCAGTACGTC.

A remark on this clonotype: The junction departs from the called germline gene at one end, perhaps through a read error. The V and J genes are TRBV9 and TRBJ2-2, with 10 bases fitting TRBD1. The germline gives CDR1 SGDLS, CDR2 YYNGEE. The CDR3 has 17 residues. The CDR3 DNA sequence: TGTGCCAGCAGCATGCGCCCGGACAGGGGGAGGATCGGGGAGCTGTCTTTT. It is translated as CASSMRPDRGRIGELSF.

V gene TRBV28 combines with J gene TRBJ2-7; D might be TRBD2 (6 bases). Germline V gene lookup returns CDR1 MDHEN and CDR2 SYDVKM. V was trimmed by 7 bases and J by 1 base, leaving 11 bases between them. The length of the CDR3 is 13 residues. The CDR3 here is CASTGGASYEQYF. CDR3 bases: TGTGCCAGCACCGGCGGGGCGTCCTACGAGCAGTACTTC. The complete variable domain, with remaining parts taken from reference TRBV28 and TRBJ2-7, reads DVKVTQSSRYLVKRTGEKVFLECVQDMDHENMFWYRQDPGLGLRLIYFSYDVKMKEKGDIPEGYSVSREKKERFSLILESASTNQTSMYLCASTGGASYEQYFGPGTRLTVT.

The chain is built from TRBV20-1 and TRBJ2-7; 9 nucleotides line up with TRBD2. The CDR3 has 15 residues. In germline, CDR1 is DFQATT, CDR2 SNEGSKA (reference sequence). With V trimmed by 0 bases and J by 6 bases, 9 bases remained unmatched. The CDR3 loop is CSARDLGSGGAEQYF. The CDR3 DNA reads TGCAGTGCTAGAGATCTAGGTAGCGGGGGTGCCGAGCAGTACTTC.

To note about this clonotype: This may be a read error: a much more frequent sequence differs by one nucleotide. This chain uses TRBV27 with TRBJ2-7, with unresolved D. Germline lookup yields CDR1 MNHEY and CDR2 SMNVEV (reference sequence). The CDR3 runs 13 residues. Deletions cut 3 bases from V and 6 bases from J, with 12 bases between. The CDR3 region is CASSFNRFREQYF. CDR3 bases: TGTGCCAGCAGTTTTAATCGATTCCGCGAGCAGTACTTC.

This clonotype was counted at least ten times. CDR3 loop: CASRLGHPPGNYGYTF. The CDR3 nucleotides are TGTGCCAGCAGGCTGGGACATCCACCCGGTAACTATGGCTACACCTTC. The chain links TRBV12-3 or TRBV12-4 to TRBJ1-2; TRBD1 might be the D (6 bases). With 6 bases removed from V and 1 base from J, the gap between germline ends came to 18 bases. The CDR3 has 16 residues.